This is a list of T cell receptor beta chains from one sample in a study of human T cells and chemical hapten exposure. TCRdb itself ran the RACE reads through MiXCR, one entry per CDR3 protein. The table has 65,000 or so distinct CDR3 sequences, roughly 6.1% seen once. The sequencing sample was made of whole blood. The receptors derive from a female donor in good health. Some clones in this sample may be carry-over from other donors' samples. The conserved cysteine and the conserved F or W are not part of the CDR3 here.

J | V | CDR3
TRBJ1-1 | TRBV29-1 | SVSPRGQAF
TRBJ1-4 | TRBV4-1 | ASGGMTGDEKLF
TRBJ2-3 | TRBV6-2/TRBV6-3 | ASSYSTAATQY
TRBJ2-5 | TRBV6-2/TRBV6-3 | ASSYGGLATRQETQY
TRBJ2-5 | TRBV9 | ASSPRSEETQY
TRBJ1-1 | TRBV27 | ASSFRGMNTEAF
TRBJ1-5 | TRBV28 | AIHTGAAEPQH
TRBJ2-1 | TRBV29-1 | SVDPQGEQF
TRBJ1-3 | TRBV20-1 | SASRPQGRSGNTIY
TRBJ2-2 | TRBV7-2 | ASSLNFGELF
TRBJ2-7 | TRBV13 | ASSYGPPGTGGGEQY
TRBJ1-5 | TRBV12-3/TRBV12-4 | ASSLGRAGQPQH
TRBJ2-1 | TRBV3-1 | ASSRRLVRNEQF
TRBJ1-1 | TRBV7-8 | ATSGGRDTEAF
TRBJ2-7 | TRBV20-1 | SAGDRTSGRGEQY
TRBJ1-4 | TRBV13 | ASSLAREATNEKLF